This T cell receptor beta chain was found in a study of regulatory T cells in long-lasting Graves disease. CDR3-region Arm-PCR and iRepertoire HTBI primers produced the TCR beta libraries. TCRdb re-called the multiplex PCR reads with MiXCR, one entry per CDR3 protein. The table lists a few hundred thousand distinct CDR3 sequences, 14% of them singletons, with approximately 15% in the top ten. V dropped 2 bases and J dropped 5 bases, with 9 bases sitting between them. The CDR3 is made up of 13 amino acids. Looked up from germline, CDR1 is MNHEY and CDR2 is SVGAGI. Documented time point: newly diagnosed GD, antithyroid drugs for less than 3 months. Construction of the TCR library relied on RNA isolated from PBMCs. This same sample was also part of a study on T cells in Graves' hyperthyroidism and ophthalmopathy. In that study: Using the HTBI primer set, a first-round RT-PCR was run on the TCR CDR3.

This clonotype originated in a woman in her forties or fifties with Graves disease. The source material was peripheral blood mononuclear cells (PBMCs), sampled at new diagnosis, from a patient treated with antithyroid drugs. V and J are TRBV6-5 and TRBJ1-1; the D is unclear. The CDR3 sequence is CASSYGQTTEAFF. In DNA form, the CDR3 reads TGTGCCAGCAGTTACGGGCAGACGACTGAAGCTTTCTTT.